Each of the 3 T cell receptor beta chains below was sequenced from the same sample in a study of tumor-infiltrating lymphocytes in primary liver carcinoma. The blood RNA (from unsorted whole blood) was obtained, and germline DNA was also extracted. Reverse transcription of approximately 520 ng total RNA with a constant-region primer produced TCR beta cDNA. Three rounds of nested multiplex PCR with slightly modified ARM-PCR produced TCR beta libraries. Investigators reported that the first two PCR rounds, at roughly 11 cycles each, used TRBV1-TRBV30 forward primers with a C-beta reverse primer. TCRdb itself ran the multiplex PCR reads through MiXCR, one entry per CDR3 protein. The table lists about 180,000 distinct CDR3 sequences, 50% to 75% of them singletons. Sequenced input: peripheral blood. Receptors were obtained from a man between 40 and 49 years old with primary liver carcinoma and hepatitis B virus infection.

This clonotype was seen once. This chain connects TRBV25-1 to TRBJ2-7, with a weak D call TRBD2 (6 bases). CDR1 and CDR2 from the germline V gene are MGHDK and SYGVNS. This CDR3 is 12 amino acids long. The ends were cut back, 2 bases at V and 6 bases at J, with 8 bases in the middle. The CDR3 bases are TGTGCCAGCAGTGAACGGGGGTTCGAGCAGTACTTC. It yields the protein CASSERGFEQYF.

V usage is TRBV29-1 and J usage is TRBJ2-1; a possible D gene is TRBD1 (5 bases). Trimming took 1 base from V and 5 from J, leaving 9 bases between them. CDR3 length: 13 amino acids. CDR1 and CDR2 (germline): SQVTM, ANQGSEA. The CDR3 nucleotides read TGCAGCGTTGAAGGGACAACAAACAATGAGCAGTTCTTC. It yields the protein CSVEGTTNNEQFF.

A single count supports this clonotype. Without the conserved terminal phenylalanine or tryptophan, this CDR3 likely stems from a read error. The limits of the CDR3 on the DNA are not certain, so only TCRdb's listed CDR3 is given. CDR3 sequence: CASGGSGGETQYS. The chain couples TRBV11-2 to TRBJ2-5; the table's D call, TRBD1, has no DNA check behind it. The CDR3 spans 13 residues, counting both ends. CDR1 is SGHAT and CDR2 is FQNNGV in the germline V gene.